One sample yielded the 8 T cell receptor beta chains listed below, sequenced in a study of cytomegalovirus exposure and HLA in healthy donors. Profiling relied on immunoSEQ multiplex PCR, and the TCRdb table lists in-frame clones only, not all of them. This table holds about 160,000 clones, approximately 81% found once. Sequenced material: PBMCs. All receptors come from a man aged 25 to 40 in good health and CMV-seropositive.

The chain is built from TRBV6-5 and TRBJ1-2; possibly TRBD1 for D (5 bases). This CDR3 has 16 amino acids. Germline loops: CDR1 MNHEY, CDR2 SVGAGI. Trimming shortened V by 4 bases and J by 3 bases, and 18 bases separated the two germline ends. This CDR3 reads CASSSAPGVGDYGYTF. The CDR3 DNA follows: TGTGCCAGCAGTTCCGCCCCGGGGGTCGGGGACTATGGCTACACCTTC.

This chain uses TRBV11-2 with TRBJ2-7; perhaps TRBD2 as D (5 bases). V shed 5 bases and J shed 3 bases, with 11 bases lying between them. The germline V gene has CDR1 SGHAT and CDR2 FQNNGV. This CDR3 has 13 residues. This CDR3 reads CASSPGVGYEQYF. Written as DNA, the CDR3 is TGTGCCAGCAGCCCCGGGGTGGGCTACGAGCAGTACTTC.

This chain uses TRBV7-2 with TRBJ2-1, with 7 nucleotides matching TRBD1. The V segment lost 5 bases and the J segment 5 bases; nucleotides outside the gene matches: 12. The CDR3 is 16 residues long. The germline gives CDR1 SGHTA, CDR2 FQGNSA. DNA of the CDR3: TGTGCCAGCAGCCCCCGTCCGGGACAGCTCGACAATGAGCAGTTCTTC. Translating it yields CASSPRPGQLDNEQFF.

As DNA, the CDR3 is TGTGCCAGCAGCTTACCCTCAGCAGATACGCAGTATTTT. It specifies CASSLPSADTQYF. This chain links TRBV7-8 with TRBJ2-3; D is uncertain. The CDR3 consists of 13 residues. The ends were cut back, 2 bases at V and 4 bases at J, with 7 bases in the middle. Germline CDR1 SGHVS, CDR2 FQNEAQ.

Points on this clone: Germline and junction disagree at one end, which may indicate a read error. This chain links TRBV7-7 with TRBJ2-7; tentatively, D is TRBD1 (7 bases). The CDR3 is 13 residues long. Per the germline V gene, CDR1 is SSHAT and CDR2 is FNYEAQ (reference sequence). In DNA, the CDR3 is TGTGCTAGCAGTCCAGGGGGGAGCGACGAGCAGTACTTC. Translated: CASSPGGSDEQYF.

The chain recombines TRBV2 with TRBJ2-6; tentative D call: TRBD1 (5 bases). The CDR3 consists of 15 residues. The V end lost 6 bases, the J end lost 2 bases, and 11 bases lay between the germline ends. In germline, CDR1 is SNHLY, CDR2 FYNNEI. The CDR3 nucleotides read TGTGCCAGCAGATGGCAGACAGCTGGGGCCAACGTCCTGACTTTC. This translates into CASRWQTAGANVLTF.

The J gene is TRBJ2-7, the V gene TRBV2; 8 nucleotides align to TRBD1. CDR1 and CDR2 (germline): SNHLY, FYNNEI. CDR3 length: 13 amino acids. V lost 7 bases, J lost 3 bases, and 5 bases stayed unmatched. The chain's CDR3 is CASIRDRSYEQYF. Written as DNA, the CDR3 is TGTGCCAGCATTCGGGACAGGAGCTACGAGCAGTACTTC.

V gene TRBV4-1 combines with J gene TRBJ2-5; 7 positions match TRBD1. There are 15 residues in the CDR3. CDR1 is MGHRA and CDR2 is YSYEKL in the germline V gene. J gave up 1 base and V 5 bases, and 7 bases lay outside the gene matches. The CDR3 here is CASSLGRDSQETQYF. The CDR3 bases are TGCGCCAGCAGCTTAGGCCGGGACAGCCAAGAGACCCAGTACTTC.